Below are 3 T cell receptor beta chains sequenced from a single sample in a study of T cell repertoires in cytomegalovirus infection. TCRdb independently ran MiXCR on the reads; one entry per CDR3 protein. In the table there are 150,000 to 200,000 distinct CDR3 sequences, 28% of which are singletons. What was sequenced was PBMCs. Receptors were obtained from a human donor in good health (CMV status not recorded). Some clones in this sample may be carry-over from other donors' samples.

This clonotype has more than one count but fewer than ten. The chain employs TRBV29-1 and TRBJ2-1; 12 nucleotides agree with TRBD2. The CDR3 consists of 13 residues. Germline lookup yields CDR1 SQVTM and CDR2 ANQGSEA. V was clipped by 3 bases and J by 9 bases; unmatched bases: 3. Here the CDR3 reads CSVDASGGGEQFF. CDR3 nucleotides: TGCAGCGTTGACGCTAGCGGGGGGGGTGAGCAGTTCTTC.

This clonotype was detected a few times. In nucleotides, the CDR3 is TGTGCCAGTAGTATAGATAACTCGGGAAGATACACAGATACGCAGTATTTT. This codes for CASSIDNSGRYTDTQYF. The V gene is TRBV19, the J gene TRBJ2-3, with D possibly being TRBD2 (5 bases). Germline values: CDR1 LNHDA, CDR2 SQIVND (reference sequence). The CDR3 extends over 17 amino acids. Trimming stripped 0 bases from V and 2 bases from J, with 15 bases between.

A remark on this clonotype: At one of its ends the junction is not consistent with the germline gene, which may arise from a read error. V and J are TRBV7-7 and TRBJ1-4; the D is unclear. The CDR3 runs 13 residues. CDR1 and CDR2 from the germline V gene are SSHAT and FNYEAQ (reference sequence). The chain's CDR3 is CASSPDRNEKLFF. The CDR3 DNA reads TGTGCTAGCAGCCCAGACCGTAATGAAAAACTGTTTTTT.